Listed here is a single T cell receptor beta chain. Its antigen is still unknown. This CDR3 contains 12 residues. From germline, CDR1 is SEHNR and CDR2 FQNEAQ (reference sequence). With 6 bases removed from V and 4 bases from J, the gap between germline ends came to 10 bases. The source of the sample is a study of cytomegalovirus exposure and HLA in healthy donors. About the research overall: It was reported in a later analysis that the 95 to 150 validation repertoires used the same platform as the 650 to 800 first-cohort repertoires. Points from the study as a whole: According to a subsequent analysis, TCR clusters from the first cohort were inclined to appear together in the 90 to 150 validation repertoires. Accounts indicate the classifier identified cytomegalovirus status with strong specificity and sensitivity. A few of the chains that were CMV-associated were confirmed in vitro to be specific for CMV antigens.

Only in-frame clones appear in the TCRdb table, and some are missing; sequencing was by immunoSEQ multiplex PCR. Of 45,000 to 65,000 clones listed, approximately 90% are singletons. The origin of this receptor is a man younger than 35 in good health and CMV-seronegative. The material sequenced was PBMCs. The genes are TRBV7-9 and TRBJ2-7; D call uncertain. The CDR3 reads CASSLKEYEQYF. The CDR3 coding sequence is TGTGCCAGCAGTCTTAAGGAGTACGAGCAGTACTTC.